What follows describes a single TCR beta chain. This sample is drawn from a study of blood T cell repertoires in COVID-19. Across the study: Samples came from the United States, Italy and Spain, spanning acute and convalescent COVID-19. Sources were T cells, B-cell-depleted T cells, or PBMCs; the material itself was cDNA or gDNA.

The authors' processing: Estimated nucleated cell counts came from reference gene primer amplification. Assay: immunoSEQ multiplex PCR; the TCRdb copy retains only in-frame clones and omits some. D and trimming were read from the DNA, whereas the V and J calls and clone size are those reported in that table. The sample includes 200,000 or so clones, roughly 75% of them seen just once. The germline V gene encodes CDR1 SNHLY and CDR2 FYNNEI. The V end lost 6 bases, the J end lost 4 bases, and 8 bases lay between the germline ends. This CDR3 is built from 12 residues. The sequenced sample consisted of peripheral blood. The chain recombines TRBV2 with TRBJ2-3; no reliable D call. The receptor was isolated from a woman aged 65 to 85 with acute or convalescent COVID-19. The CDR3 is CASSARSDTQYF. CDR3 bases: TGTGCCAGCAGCGCCCGGTCAGATACGCAGTATTTT.